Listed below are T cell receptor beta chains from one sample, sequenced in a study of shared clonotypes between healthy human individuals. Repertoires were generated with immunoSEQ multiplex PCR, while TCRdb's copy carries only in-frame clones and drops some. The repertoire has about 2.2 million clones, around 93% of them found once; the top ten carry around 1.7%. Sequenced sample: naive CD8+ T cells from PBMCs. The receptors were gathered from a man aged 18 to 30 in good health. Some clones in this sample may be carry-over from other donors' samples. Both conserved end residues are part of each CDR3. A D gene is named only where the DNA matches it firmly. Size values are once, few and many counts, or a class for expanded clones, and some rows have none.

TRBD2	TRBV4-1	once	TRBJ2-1	CASSARASGTYNEQFF	TGCGCCAGCAGCGCCCGGGCTAGCGGGACGTACAATGAGCAGTTCTTC
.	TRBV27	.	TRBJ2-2	CASSYEGRSTGELFF	TGTGCCAGCAGTTACGAGGGACGTAGCACCGGGGAGCTGTTTTTT
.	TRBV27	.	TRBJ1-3	CASSLTKGSGNTIYF	TGTGCCAGCAGTTTAACGAAGGGGTCTGGAAACACCATATATTTT
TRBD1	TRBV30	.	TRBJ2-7	CAWSDRDRPDYEQYF	TGTGCCTGGAGTGACCGGGACAGGCCTGACTACGAGCAGTACTTC
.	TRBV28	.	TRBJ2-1	CASLTPGIEHNEQFF	TGTGCCAGCTTAACTCCCGGGATTGAACACAATGAGCAGTTCTTC
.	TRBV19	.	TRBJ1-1	CASQTDGGAEAFF	TGTGCCAGCCAGACAGACGGAGGGGCTGAAGCTTTCTTT
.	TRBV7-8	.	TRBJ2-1	CASSSEWEQFF	TGTGCCAGCAGCTCAGAATGGGAGCAGTTCTTC
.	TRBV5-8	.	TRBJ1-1	CASSWGRAVTAEAFF	TGTGCCAGCAGCTGGGGGAGGGCCGTTACGGCTGAAGCTTTCTTT
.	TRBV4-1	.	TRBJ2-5	CASSQGEGGGYETQYF	TGCGCCAGCAGCCAAGGGGAAGGGGGAGGATATGAGACCCAGTACTTC
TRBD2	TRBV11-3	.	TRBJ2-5	CASSSISGRGQETQYF	TGTGCCAGCAGCTCGATTAGCGGGAGGGGGCAAGAGACCCAGTACTTC
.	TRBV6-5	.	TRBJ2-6	CASSWASGANVLTF	TGTGCCAGCAGTTGGGCATCTGGGGCCAACGTCCTGACTTTC
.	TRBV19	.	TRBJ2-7	CASSIYGAPSYEQYF	TGTGCCAGTAGTATATACGGGGCTCCCTCCTACGAGCAGTACTTC
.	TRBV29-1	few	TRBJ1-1	CSVWQNTEAFF	TGCAGCGTTTGGCAGAACACTGAAGCTTTCTTT
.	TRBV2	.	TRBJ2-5	CASSPRQAAETQYF	TGTGCCAGCAGCCCAAGACAGGCCGCAGAGACCCAGTACTTC
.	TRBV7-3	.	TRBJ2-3	CASSLTRSRADTQYF	TGTGCCAGCAGCTTAACTAGGAGCCGAGCAGATACGCAGTATTTT
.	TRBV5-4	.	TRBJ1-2	CASSLVPGNHYGYTF	TGTGCCAGCAGCTTGGTCCCGGGGAATCACTATGGCTACACCTTC
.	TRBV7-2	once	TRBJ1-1	CASSLGLGVNTEAFF	TGTGCCAGCAGCTTAGGGTTAGGGGTGAACACTGAAGCTTTCTTT
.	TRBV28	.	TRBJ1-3	CASRPWGGNDSGNTIYF	TGTGCCAGCAGACCTTGGGGAGGGAACGACTCTGGAAACACCATATATTTT
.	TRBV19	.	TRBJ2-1	CASSMGSYNEQFF	TGTGCCAGTAGTATGGGCTCCTACAATGAGCAGTTCTTC
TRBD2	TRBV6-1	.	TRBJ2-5	CASSPGIAGWETQYF	TGTGCCAGCAGTCCCGGGATAGCGGGATGGGAGACCCAGTACTTC
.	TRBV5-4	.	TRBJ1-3	CASSLGLSGNTIYF	TGTGCCAGCAGCTTGGGACTCTCTGGAAACACCATATATTTT
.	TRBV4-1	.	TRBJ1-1	CASSQGGVYTEAFF	TGCGCCAGCAGCCAAGGTGGAGTCTACACTGAAGCTTTCTTT
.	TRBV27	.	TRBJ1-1	CASSYAGEAFF	TGTGCCAGCAGTTATGCAGGTGAAGCTTTCTTT
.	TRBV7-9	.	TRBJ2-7	CASSPPTRELEQYF	TGTGCCAGCAGCCCGCCGACACGCGAGTTGGAGCAGTACTTC
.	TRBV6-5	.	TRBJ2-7	CASSYPGGNEQYF	TGTGCCAGCAGTTACCCAGGGGGGAACGAGCAGTACTTC
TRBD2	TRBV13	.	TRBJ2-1	CASSQRLAGDNEQFF	TGTGCCAGCAGCCAGCGACTAGCGGGAGACAATGAGCAGTTCTTC
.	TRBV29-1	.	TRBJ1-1	CSDGTLSTEAFF	TGCAGCGACGGGACCTTGAGCACTGAAGCTTTCTTT
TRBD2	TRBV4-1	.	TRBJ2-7	CASSHSTGLASYEQYF	TGCGCCAGCAGCCATAGTACGGGACTAGCGTCCTACGAGCAGTACTTC
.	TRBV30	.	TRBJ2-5	CAWGGTPTSETQYF	TGTGCCTGGGGAGGCACCCCAACTAGCGAGACCCAGTACTTC
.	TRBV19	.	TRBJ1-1	CASSTPGTQGTEAFF	TGTGCCAGTAGTACTCCGGGAACCCAAGGGACTGAAGCTTTCTTT
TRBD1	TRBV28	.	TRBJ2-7	CANSDRVGDEQYF	TGTGCCAACTCGGACAGGGTTGGGGACGAGCAGTACTTC
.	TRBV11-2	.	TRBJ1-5	CASSLDPDGPQHF	TGTGCCAGCAGCTTAGACCCTGACGGGCCCCAGCATTTT
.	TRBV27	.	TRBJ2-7	CASSLHFGDTYYEQYF	TGTGCCAGCAGTTTACACTTTGGGGACACTTACTACGAGCAGTACTTC
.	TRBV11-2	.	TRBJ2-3	CASSLGLLLTDTQYF	TGTGCCAGCAGCCTCGGACTCCTTCTCACAGATACGCAGTATTTT
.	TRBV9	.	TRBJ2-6	CASNLPPTGSGANVLTF	TGTGCCAGCAACCTCCCTCCCACGGGCTCTGGGGCCAACGTCCTGACTTTC
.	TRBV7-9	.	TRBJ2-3	CASSLESVSDTQYF	TGTGCCAGCAGCTTAGAGTCAGTATCAGATACGCAGTATTTT
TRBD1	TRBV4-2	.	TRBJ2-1	CASSQEDRGYNEQFF	TGTGCCAGCAGCCAAGAAGACAGGGGCTACAATGAGCAGTTCTTC
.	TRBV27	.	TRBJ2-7	CASSPSWGIINYEQYF	TGTGCCAGCAGCCCTTCGTGGGGGATCATCAACTACGAGCAGTACTTC
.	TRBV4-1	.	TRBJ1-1	CASSQGVNTEAFF	TGCGCCAGCAGCCAGGGAGTGAACACTGAAGCTTTCTTT
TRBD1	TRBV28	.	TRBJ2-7	CASSSHGTGLYEQYF	TGTGCCAGCAGTTCCCATGGGACAGGCCTCTACGAGCAGTACTTC
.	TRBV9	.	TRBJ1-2	CASSLGSAYGYTF	TGTGCCAGCAGCTTAGGCTCGGCTTATGGCTACACCTTC
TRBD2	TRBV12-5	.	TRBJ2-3	CARITDGTRDTQYF	TGTGCTAGAATCACGGACGGGACTAGGGATACGCAGTATTTT
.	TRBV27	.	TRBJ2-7	CASSFGRRVDYEQYF	TGTGCCAGCAGTTTTGGTCGAAGGGTTGACTACGAGCAGTACTTC
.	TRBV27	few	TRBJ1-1	CASSSRTVNTEAFF	TGTGCCAGCAGTTCCCGGACAGTTAACACTGAAGCTTTCTTT
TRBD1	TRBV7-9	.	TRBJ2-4	CASSPRDRDAKNIQYF	TGTGCCAGCAGCCCCCGGGACAGGGATGCCAAAAACATTCAGTACTTC
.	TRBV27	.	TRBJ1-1	CASSLRGGPMAEAFF	TGTGCCAGCAGTTTGCGTGGGGGACCCATGGCTGAAGCTTTCTTT
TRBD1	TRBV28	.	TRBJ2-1	CASSLGRGHYNEQFF	TGTGCCAGCAGTTTAGGCAGGGGGCACTACAATGAGCAGTTCTTC
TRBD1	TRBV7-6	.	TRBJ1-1	CASSEGQALYTEAFF	TGTGCCAGCAGCGAAGGACAGGCCCTCTACACTGAAGCTTTCTTT
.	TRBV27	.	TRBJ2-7	CASSQGLTYEQYF	TGTGCCAGCAGTCAAGGACTAACCTACGAGCAGTACTTC